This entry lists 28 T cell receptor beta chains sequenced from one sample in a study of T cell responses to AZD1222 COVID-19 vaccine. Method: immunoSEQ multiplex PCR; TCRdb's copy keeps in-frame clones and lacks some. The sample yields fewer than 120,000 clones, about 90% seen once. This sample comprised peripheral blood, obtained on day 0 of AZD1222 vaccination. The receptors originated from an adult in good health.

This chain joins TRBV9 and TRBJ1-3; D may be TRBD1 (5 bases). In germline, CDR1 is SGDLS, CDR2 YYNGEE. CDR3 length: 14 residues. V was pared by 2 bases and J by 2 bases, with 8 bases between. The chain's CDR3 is CASSVGGTGNTIYF. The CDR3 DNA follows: TGTGCCAGCAGCGTCGGGGGAACTGGAAACACCATATATTTT.

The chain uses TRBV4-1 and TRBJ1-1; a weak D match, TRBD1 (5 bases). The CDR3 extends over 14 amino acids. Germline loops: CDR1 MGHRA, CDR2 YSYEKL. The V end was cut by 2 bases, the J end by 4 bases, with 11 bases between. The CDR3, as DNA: TGCGCCAGCAGCCAAACAGATGGGGGCACTGAAGCTTTCTTT. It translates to CASSQTDGGTEAFF.

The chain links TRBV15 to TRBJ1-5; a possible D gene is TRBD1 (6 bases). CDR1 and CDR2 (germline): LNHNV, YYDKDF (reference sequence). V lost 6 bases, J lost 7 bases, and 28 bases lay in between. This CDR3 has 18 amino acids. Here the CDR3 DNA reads TGTGCCACCAGTGAGACAAAGAAAACAGGGATTCTTGCCCAGCCCCAGCATTTT. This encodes CATSETKKTGILAQPQHF.

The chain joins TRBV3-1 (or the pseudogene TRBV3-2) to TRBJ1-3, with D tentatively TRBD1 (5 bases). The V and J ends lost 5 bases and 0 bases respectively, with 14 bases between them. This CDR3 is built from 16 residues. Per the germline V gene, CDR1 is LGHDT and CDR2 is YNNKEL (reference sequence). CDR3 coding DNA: TGTGCCAGCAGCAGGGACGGAGCGAGCTCTGGAAACACCATATATTTT. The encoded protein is CASSRDGASSGNTIYF.

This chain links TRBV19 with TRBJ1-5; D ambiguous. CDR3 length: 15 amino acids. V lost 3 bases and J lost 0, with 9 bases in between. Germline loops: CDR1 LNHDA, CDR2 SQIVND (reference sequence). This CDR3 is CASSMKAYSNQPQHF. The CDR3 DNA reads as TGTGCCAGTAGTATGAAGGCTTATAGCAATCAGCCCCAGCATTTT.

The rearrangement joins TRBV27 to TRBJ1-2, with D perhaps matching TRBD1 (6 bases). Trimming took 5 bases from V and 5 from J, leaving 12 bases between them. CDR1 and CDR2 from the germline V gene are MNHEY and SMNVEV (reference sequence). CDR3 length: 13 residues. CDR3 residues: CASSQQGGYGYTF. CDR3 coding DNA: TGTGCCAGCAGTCAACAGGGTGGTTATGGCTACACCTTC.

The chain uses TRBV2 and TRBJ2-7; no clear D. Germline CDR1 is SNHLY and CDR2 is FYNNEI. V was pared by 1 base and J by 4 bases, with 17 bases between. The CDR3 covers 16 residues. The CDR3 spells CASSEDAAADGYEQYF. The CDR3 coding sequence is TGTGCCAGCAGTGAAGACGCAGCCGCAGACGGATACGAGCAGTACTTC.

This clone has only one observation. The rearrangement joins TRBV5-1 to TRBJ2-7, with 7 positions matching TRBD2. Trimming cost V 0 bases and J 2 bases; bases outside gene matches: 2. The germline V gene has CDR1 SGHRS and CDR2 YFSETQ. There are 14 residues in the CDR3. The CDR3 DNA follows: TGCGCCAGCAGCTTGGAGGGAGGGGCCTACGAGCAGTACTTC. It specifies CASSLEGGAYEQYF.

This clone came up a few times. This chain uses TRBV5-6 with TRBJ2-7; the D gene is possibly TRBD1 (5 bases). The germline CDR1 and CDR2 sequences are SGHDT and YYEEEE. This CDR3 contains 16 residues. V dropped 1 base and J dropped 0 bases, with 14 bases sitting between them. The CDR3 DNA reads TGTGCCAGCAGCTTGAGGTGGGGCTTCTCCTCCTACGAGCAGTACTTC. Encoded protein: CASSLRWGFSSYEQYF. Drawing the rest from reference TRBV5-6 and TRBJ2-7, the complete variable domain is DAGVTQSPTHLIKTRGQQVTLRCSPKSGHDTVSWYQQALGQGPQFIFQYYEEEERQRGNFPDRFSGHQFPNYSSELNVNALLLGDSALYLCASSLRWGFSSYEQYFGPGTRLTVT.

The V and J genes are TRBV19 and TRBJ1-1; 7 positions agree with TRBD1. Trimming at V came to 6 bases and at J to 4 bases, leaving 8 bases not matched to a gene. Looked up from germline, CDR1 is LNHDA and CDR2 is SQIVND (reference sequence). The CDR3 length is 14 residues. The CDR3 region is CASSAGQYGTEAFF. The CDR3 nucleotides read TGTGCCAGTAGCGCGGGACAGTACGGCACTGAAGCTTTCTTT.

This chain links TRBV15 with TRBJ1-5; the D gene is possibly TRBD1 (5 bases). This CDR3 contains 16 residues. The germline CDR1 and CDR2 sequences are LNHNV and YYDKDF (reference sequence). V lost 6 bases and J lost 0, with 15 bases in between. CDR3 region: CATRMGEPHSNQPQHF. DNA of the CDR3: TGTGCCACCAGAATGGGGGAGCCCCATAGCAATCAGCCCCAGCATTTT.

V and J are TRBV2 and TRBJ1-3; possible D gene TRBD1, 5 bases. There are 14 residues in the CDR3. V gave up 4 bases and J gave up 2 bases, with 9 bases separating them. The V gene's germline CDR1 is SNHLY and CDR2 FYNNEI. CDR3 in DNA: TGTGCCAGCAGTGTCTCGGGGGCTGGAAACACCATATATTTT. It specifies CASSVSGAGNTIYF.

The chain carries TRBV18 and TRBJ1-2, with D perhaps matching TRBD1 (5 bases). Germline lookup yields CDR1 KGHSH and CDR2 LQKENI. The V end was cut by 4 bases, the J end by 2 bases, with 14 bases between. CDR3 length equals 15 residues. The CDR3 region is CASSLGAGGNYGYTF. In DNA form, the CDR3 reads TGTGCCAGCTCACTCGGGGCAGGAGGGAACTATGGCTACACCTTC.

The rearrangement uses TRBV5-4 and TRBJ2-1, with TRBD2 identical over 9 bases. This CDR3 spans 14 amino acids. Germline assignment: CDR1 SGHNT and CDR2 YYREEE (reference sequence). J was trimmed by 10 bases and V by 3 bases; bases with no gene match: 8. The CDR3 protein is CASSSPSGVTEQFF. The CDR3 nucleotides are TGTGCCAGCAGCTCCCCTAGCGGGGTCACCGAGCAGTTCTTC.

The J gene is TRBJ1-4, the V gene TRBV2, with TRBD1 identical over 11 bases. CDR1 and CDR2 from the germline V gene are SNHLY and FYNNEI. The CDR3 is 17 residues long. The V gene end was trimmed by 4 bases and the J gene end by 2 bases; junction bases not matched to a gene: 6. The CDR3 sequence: CASSGDRGGRTNEKLFF. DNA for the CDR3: TGTGCCAGCAGTGGGGACAGGGGGGGGAGGACTAATGAAAAACTGTTTTTT. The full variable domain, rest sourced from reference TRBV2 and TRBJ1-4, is EPEVTQTPSHQVTQMGQEVILRCVPISNHLYFYWYRQILGQKVEFLVSFYNNEISEKSEIFDDQFSVERPDGSNFTLKIRSTKLEDSAMYFCASSGDRGGRTNEKLFFGSGTQLSVL.

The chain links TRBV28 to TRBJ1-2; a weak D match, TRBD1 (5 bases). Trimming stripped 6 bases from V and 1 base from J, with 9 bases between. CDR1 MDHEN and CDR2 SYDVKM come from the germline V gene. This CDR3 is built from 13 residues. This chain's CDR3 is CASSRELNYGYTF. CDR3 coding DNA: TGTGCCAGCAGCAGGGAACTTAACTATGGCTACACCTTC.

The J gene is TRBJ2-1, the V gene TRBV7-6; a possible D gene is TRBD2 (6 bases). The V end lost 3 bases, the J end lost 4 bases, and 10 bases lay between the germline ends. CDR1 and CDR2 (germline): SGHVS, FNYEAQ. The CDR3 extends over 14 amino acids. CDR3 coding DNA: TGTGCCAGCAGCTTTGGGGGGAGTTACAATGAGCAGTTCTTC. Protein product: CASSFGGSYNEQFF.

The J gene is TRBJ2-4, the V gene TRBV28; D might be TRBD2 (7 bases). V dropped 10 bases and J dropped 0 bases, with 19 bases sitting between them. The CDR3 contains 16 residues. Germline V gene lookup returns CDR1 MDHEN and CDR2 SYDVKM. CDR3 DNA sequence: TGTGCCACGGAGGTGGTCGGGGGGCTAGCCAAAAACATTCAGTACTTC. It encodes CATEVVGGLAKNIQYF.

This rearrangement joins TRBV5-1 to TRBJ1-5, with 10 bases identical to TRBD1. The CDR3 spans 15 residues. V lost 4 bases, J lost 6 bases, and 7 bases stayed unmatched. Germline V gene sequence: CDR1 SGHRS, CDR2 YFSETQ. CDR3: CASSPGQGSVQPQHF. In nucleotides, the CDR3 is TGCGCCAGCAGCCCGGGACAGGGGTCCGTTCAGCCCCAGCATTTT.

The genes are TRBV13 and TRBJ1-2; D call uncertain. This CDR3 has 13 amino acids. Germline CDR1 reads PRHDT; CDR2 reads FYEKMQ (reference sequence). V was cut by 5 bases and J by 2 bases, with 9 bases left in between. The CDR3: CASSVKENYGYTF. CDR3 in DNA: TGTGCCAGCAGCGTGAAAGAGAACTATGGCTACACCTTC.

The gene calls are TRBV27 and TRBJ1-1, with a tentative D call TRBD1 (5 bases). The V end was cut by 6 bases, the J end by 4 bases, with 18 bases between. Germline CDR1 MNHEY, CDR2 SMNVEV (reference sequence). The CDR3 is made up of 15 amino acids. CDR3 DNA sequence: TGTGCCAGCAGCCTGAAACCAAGGGGCCGCACTGAAGCTTTCTTT. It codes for CASSLKPRGRTEAFF.

The CDR3 loop reads CASSLPGINTEAFF. CDR3 DNA: TGTGCCAGCAGCCTACCGGGGATCAACACTGAAGCTTTCTTT. The chain carries TRBV5-8 and TRBJ1-1; D ambiguous. Trimming removed 4 bases from V and 2 bases from J, with 12 bases in between. CDR1 is SGHTS and CDR2 is YDEGEE in the germline V gene. CDR3 length: 14 residues.

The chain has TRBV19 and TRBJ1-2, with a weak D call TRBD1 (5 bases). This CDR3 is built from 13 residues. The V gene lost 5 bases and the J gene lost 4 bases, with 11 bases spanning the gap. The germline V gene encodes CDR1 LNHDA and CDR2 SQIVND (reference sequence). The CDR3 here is CASSAGTGYGYTF. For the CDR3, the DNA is TGTGCCAGTAGTGCAGGGACGGGCTATGGCTACACCTTC.

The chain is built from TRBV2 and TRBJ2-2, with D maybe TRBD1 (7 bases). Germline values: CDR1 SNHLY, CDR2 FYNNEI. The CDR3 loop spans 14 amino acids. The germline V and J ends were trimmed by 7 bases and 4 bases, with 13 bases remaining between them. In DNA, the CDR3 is TGTGCCAGCATGGAGGGGGCCCGCACCGGGGAGCTGTTTTTT. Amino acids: CASMEGARTGELFF.

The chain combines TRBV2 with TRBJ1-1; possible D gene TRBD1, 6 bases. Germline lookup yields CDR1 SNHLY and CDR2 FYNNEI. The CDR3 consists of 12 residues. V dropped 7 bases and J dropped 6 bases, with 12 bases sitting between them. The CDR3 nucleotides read TGTGCCAGCAAGACAGGCGGCCCTGAAGCTTTCTTT. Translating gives CASKTGGPEAFF.

CDR3 nucleotides: TGTGCCAGCAGTTTTCAGGGGAACGCCAATGGCTACACCTTC. As protein: CASSFQGNANGYTF. The chain combines TRBV28 with TRBJ1-2, with TRBD1 as a possible D gene (6 bases). This CDR3 spans 14 amino acids. Trimming removed 3 bases at V and 6 bases at J, with 14 bases between. Germline V gene sequence: CDR1 MDHEN, CDR2 SYDVKM.

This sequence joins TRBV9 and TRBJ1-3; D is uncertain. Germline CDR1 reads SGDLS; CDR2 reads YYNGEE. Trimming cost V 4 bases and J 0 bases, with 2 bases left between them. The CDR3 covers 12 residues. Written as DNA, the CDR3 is TGTGCCAGCAGCCCCTCTGGAAACACCATATATTTT. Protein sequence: CASSPSGNTIYF.

The CDR3 region is CASSPPSTGEDGYTF. The CDR3 DNA follows: TGCGCCAGCAGCCCACCTTCGACAGGGGAGGATGGCTACACCTTC. The gene calls are TRBV5-1 and TRBJ1-2, with 8 bases lining up with TRBD1. After removal of 4 bases from V and 6 bases from J, the junction contained 11 bases not matched to a gene. Germline loops: CDR1 SGHRS, CDR2 YFSETQ. CDR3 length: 15 amino acids.